This record concerns one T cell receptor beta chain sequence. As yet, its antigen is unknown. These data come from a study of T cell responses to AZD1222 COVID-19 vaccine. Overall study findings and caveats: At baseline, seropositivity was found in only 5 to 7 AZD1222 recipients. With two AZD1222 doses given, Spike-specific TCR breadth and depth both rose.

The protocol was immunoSEQ multiplex PCR, while the TCRdb copy is restricted to in-frame clones and leaves out a portion. The sample has 150,000 to 200,000 clones; about 90% are singletons. The material was peripheral blood, obtained 28 days after the second AZD1222 dose. The TCR sequence derives from an adult who received the AZD1222 COVID-19 vaccine.

The CDR3 protein is CACRKDTEAFF. Here the CDR3 DNA reads TGTGCCTGCAGGAAGGACACTGAAGCTTTCTTT. The chain is built from TRBV30 and TRBJ1-1; D gene unclear. The CDR3 sequence is 11 residues long. CDR1 is GTSNPN and CDR2 is SVGIG in the germline V gene (reference sequence). V dropped 6 bases and J dropped 3 bases, with 8 bases sitting between them.